These 2 T cell receptor beta chains were sequenced from one sample in a study of shared clonotypes between healthy human individuals. Profiled with immunoSEQ multiplex PCR; TCRdb holds only in-frame clones, not every one. This sample has about 2,100,000 clones, with about 92% found just once. CD45RO-negative cells were positively selected for CCR7, leaving out terminally differentiated effector memory CD45RA+ cells. Material: naive CD8+ T cells from PBMCs. Every receptor here comes from a man between 18 and 35 years old in good health. Some clones in this sample may be carry-over from other donors' samples.

CDR3 residues: CASSPRTSGYQETQYF. In DNA, the CDR3 is TGTGCCAGCAGCCCCAGGACTAGCGGGTACCAAGAGACCCAGTACTTC. The chain employs TRBV9 and TRBJ2-5; 11 nucleotides align to TRBD2. Germline CDR1 is SGDLS and CDR2 is YYNGEE. CDR3 length: 16 residues. The V and J ends lost 4 bases and 0 bases, in that order; junction bases with no gene match: 5.

This sequence joins TRBV7-2 and TRBJ2-2; 7 bases map to TRBD1. From germline, CDR1 is SGHTA and CDR2 FQGNSA. The CDR3 spans 15 residues. The V and J ends lost 3 bases and 4 bases, in that order; junction bases with no gene match: 5. Written as DNA, the CDR3 is TGTGCCAGCAGCTTGGATCACAGGGGCACCGGGGAGCTGTTTTTT. Its protein product is CASSLDHRGTGELFF.